This T cell receptor (beta chain) emerged from a study of identifying expanded T cells in peripheral blood. Points from the study as a whole: Variance in clone template counts between roughly 2-week samples significantly increased with total template count across all healthy donors.

Germline V gene lookup returns CDR1 PRHDT and CDR2 FYEKMQ (reference sequence). The ends were cut back, 5 bases at V and 0 bases at J, with 11 bases in the middle. This CDR3 spans 15 amino acids. During the collection period, no donor immune events like infections were recorded. As to this clone: Its antigen is currently unknown.

Clones were read by immunoSEQ multiplex PCR, and TCRdb kept only the in-frame ones, dropping some. The sample has 85,000 to 100,000 clones; around 89% are singletons. Sequenced material: blood. The TCR sequence derives from a person aged 18 to 75 in good health. This sequence joins TRBV13 and TRBJ1-5; D is undetermined. CDR3 amino acids: CASSLRRGSNQPQHF. In DNA form, the CDR3 reads TGTGCCAGCAGCCTCAGACGGGGTAGCAATCAGCCCCAGCATTTT.